The sequence of this TCR beta chain was determined in a study of blood T cells in healthy people across ages. Study observations and caveats: Long-lived donors exceeded aged donors in naive CD4+ cells and diversity. Not knowing donor CMV status may have confounded expanded clonotype changes.

The length of the CDR3 is 15 residues. Germline V gives CDR1 SGHVS, CDR2 FQNEAQ. V dropped 2 bases and J dropped 5 bases, with 13 bases sitting between them. Every donor contributed approximately 10 milliliters of peripheral blood by blood draw. Together with a sample-barcoded 5' primer, a J-beta primer mix was included in a second PCR lasting roughly 6 to 12 cycles. TCRdb called the 5' RACE reads again in MiXCR, with one record for every CDR3 protein. The profile covers over a million distinct CDR3 sequences, with 59% appearing a single time and roughly 6.3% taken by the ten largest. Regarding this clonotype: The antigen remains unidentified.

The J gene is TRBJ1-5, the V gene TRBV7-8; D possibly corresponds to TRBD1 (5 bases). Sequencing used blood. The receptor comes from a man younger than 35 in good health. The CDR3 DNA is TGTGCCAGCAGCTTATTTCCAGGGAACGATCAGCCCCAGCATTTT. Its translation is CASSLFPGNDQPQHF. Full variable domain (missing parts from reference TRBV7-8 and TRBJ1-5): GAGVSQSPRYKVAKRGQDVALRCDPISGHVSLFWYQQALGQGPEFLTYFQNEAQLDKSGLPSDRFFAERPEGSVSTLKIQRTQQEDSAVYLCASSLFPGNDQPQHFGDGTRLSIL.